The rows below give T cell receptor beta chains drawn from one sample of a study of blood T cells in healthy people across ages. TCRdb re-derived calls from the 5' RACE reads in MiXCR, one entry per CDR3 protein. The sample has 1.5 million to 2 million distinct CDR3 sequences, roughly 32% seen once. Sample: blood. Receptors originate from a woman aged 25-40 years in good health. CDR3s include the opening cysteine and the closing phenylalanine or tryptophan. Each record gives: V gene, CDR3 protein.

TRBV20-1,CSAREQQRAAFF
TRBV18,CASSPRNTRDTEAFF
TRBV7-3,CASSLTGTGGGSNSPLHF
TRBV20-1,CSASLAGADTQYF
TRBV10-3,CAISDARGPYNEQFF
TRBV5-1,CATKAQDLSYEQYF
TRBV4-1,CASSQPAGGPLETQYF
TRBV29-1,CSVHRGRVDTQYF
TRBV20-1,CSAGGASGKQTDTQYF
TRBV5-4,CASSLGLVEASEQYF
TRBV2,CASRASGGTYEQYF
TRBV12-3/TRBV12-4,CASSFSGTAIETQYF
TRBV11-2,CASRLAGSYWEQFF
TRBV20-1,CSARAPGTYEQYF
TRBV6-5,CASSYMASGRGELFF
TRBV7-9,CASSPLKGDQPQHF
TRBV27,CASSPASPLTGSRNGYTF
TRBV20-1,CSARGGQEAFF
TRBV28,CASGEQSSYEQYF
TRBV9,CASGGRSGEQYF
TRBV11-1,CASSSGNLPYSGRGDWTEAFF
TRBV6-1,CASSGLTGEPSYGYTF
TRBV4-1,CASRIQGFTNEKLFF
TRBV11-2,CASNAGKGWGNEQFF
TRBV2,CASRKDRGANTEAFF
TRBV7-2,CASSEGSGMGNGFTF
TRBV20-1,CSARETGPEQYF
TRBV6-1,CASTHGWTGLGSGANVLTF
TRBV20-1,CSPPRGLQPAGYTF
TRBV5-1,CASRGQGSSGELFF